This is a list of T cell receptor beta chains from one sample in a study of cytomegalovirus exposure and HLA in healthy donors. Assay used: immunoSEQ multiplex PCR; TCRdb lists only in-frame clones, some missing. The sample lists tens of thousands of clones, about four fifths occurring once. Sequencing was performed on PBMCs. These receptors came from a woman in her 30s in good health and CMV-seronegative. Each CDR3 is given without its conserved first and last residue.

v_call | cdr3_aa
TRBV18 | ASSPERINQPQH
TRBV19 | ASSHQTGYELF
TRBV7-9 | ASSHSGGRSEQY
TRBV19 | ASSIMGGQNTEAF
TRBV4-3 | ASSQGTGPNQPQH
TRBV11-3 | ASSSRVGEEQF
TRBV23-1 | ASKTGDYYGYT
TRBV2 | ASSARSGYNEQF
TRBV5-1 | ASSLREMALLGTEAF
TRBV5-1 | ASSPGQGTTQY
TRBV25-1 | ASSEYFLDRGDDTEQY
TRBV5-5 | ASSFGALGGRETQY